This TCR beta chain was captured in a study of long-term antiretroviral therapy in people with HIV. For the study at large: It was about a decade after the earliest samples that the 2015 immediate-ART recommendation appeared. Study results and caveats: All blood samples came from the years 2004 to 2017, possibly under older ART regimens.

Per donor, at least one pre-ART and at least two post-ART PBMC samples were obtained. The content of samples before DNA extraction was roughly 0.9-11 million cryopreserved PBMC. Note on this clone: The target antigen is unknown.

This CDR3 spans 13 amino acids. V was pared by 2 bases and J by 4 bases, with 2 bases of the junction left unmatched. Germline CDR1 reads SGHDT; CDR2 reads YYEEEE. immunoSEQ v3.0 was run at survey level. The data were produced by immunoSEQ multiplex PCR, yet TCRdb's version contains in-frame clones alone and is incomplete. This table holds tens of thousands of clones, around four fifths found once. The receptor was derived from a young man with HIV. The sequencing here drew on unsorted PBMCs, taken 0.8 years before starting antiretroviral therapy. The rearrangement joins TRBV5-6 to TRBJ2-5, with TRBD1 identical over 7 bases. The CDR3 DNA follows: TGTGCCAGCAGCTTTGACAGGGTAGAGACCCAGTACTTC. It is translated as CASSFDRVETQYF.